The sequence of this T cell receptor (beta chain) was determined in a study of spatial heterogeneity in lung cancer. Study at large: Samples came from 72 TRACERx patients with untreated early-stage lung cancer. Sequence detection consistently recorded a greater number of beta-chain than alpha-chain sequences.

General observations from the study: Ubiquitous expanded tumor TCRs were observed in blood more at resection than follow-up.

Time point of the sample: blood at routine non-recurrence follow-up after resection. Extraction of whole RNA from tumor, nontumor lung or frozen PBMC preceded unsorted sequencing. A unique molecular identifier was attached to every TCR cDNA molecule. TCRdb called the 5' RACE reads again in MiXCR, with one record for every CDR3 protein. The data show 45,000 to 65,000 distinct CDR3 sequences, with around 6.7% seen just once and less than 45% held by the top ten. This clonotype was counted many times. Its matching antigen is unknown. Unmatched junction bases numbered 3, after V lost 4 bases and J lost 0 bases. The CDR3 length is 15 residues. The germline V gene encodes CDR1 SGHDT and CDR2 YYEEEE.

The sample in question was PBMCs, obtained at follow-up. This chain connects TRBV5-6 to TRBJ1-3; 8 nucleotides agree with TRBD1. The clonotype originates from a female donor with early-stage non-small cell lung cancer. The CDR3 spells CASSRDRGSGNTIYF. DNA of the CDR3: TGTGCCAGCAGCCGCGACAGGGGCTCTGGAAACACCATATATTTT.